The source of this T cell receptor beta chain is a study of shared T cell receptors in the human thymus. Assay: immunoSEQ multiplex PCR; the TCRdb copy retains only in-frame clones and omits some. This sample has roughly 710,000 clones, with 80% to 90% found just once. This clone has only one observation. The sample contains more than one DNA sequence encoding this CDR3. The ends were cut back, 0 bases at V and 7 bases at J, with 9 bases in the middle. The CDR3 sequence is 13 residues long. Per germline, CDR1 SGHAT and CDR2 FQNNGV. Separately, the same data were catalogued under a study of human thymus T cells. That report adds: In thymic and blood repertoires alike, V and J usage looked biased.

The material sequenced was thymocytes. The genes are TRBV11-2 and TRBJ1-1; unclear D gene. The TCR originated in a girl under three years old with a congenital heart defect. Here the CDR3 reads CASSLDRQLEAFF. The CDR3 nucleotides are TGTGCCAGCAGCTTAGATCGACAACTTGAAGCTTTCTTT.